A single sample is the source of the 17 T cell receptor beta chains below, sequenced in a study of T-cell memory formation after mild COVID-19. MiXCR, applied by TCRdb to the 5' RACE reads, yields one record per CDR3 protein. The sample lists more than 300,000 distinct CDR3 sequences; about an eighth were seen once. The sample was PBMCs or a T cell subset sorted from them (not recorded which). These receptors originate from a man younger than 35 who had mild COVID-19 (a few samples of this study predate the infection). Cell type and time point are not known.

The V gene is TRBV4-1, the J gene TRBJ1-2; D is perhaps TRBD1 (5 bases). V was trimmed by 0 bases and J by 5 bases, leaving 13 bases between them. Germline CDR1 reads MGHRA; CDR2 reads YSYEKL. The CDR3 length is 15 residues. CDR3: CASSQDGSRAYGYTF. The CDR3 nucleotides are TGCGCCAGCAGCCAAGATGGATCCAGGGCTTATGGCTACACCTTC.

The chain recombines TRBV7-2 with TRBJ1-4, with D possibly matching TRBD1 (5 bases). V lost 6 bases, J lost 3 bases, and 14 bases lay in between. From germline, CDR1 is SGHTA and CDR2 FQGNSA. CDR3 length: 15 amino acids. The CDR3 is CASSPEGLSNEKLFF. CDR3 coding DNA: TGTGCCAGCAGTCCTGAGGGGCTGTCTAATGAAAAACTGTTTTTT. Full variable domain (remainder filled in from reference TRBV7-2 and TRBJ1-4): GAGVSQSPSNKVTEKGKDVELRCDPISGHTALYWYRQSLGQGLEFLIYFQGNSAPDKSGLPSDRFSAERTGGSVSTLTIQRTQQEDSAVYLCASSPEGLSNEKLFFGSGTQLSVL.

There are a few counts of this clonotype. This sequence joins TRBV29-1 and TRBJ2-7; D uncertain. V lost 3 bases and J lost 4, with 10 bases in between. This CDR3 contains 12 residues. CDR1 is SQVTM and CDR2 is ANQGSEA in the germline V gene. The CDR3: CSVDVPGYEQYV. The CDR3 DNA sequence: TGCAGCGTTGACGTACCAGGTTACGAGCAGTACGTC.

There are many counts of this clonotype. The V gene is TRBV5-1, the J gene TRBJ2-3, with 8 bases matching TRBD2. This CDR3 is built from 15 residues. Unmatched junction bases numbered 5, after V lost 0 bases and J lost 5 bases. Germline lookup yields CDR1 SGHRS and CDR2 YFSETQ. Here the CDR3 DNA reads TGCGCCAGCAGCTTGGGGCAGCGGGGGAAAGATACGCAGTATTTT. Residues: CASSLGQRGKDTQYF.

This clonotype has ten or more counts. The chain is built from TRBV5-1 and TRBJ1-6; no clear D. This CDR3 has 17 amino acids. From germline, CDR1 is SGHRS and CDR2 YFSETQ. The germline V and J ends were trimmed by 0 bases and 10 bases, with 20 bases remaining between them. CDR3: CASSLAAEGRGRSPLHF. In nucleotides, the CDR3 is TGCGCCAGCAGCTTGGCCGCCGAAGGCCGAGGGCGGTCACCCCTCCACTTT. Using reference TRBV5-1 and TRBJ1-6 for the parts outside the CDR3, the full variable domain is KAGVTQTPRYLIKTRGQQVTLSCSPISGHRSVSWYQQTPGQGLQFLFEYFSETQRNKGNFPGRFSGRQFSNSRSEMNVSTLELGDSALYLCASSLAAEGRGRSPLHFGNGTRLTVT.

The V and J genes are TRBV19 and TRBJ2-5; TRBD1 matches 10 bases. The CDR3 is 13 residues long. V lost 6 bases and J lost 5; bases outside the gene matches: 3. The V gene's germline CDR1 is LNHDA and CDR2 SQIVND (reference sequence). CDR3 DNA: TGTGCCAGTAGATCGGGACAGGGGGAGACCCAGTACTTC. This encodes CASRSGQGETQYF.

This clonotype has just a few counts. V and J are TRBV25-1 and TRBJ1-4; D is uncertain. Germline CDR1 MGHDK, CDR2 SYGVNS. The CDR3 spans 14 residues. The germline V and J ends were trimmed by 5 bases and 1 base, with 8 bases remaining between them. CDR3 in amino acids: CASSLPGTNEKLFF. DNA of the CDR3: TGTGCCAGCAGTCTCCCGGGAACTAATGAAAAACTGTTTTTT.

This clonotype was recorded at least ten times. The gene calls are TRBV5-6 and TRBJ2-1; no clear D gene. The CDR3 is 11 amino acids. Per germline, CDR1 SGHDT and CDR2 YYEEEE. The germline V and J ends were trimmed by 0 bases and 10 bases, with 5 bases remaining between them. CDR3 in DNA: TGTGCCAGCAGCTTGGTCTCAGAGCAGTTCTTC. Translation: CASSLVSEQFF.

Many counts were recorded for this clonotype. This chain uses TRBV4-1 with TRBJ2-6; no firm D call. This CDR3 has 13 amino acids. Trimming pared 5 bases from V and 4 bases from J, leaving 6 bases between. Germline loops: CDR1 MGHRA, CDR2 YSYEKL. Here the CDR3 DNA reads TGCGCCAGCAGCAGTACAGGGGCCAACGTCCTGACTTTC. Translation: CASSSTGANVLTF.

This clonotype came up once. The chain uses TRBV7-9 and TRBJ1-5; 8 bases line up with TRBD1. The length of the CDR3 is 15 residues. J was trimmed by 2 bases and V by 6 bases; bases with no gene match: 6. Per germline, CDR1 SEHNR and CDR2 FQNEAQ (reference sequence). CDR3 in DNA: TGTGCCAGCAGTCAGGGGGCACGGGGCAATCAGCCCCAGCATTTT. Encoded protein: CASSQGARGNQPQHF.

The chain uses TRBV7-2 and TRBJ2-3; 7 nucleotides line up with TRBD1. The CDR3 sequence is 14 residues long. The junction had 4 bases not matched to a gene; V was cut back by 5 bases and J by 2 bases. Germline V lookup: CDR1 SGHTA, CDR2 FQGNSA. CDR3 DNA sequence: TGTGCCAGCAGCAAGACAGGGAACACAGATACGCAGTATTTT. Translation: CASSKTGNTDTQYF.

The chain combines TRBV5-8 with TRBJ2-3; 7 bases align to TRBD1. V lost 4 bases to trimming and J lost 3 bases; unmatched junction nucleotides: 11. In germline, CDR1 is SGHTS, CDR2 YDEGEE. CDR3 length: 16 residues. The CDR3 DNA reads TGTGCCAGCAGCCCCGGGACAGCCAGTTTGACAGATACGCAGTATTTT. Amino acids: CASSPGTASLTDTQYF.

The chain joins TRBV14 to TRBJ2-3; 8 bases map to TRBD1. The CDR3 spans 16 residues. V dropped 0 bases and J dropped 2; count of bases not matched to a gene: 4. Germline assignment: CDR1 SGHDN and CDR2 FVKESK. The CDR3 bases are TGTGCCAGCAGCCAAGAAACAGGGGGTGCCACAGATACGCAGTATTTT. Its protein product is CASSQETGGATDTQYF.

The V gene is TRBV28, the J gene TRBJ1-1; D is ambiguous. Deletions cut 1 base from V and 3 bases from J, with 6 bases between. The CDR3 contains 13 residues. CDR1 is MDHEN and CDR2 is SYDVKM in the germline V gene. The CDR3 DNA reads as TGTGCCAGCAGTTTATTTCCGGACACTGAAGCTTTCTTT. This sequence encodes CASSLFPDTEAFF.

The CDR3 sequence is CASSLPRGGGWDEQFF. The DNA for the CDR3 is TGCGCCAGCAGCTTGCCCAGGGGGGGCGGATGGGATGAGCAGTTCTTC. J is TRBJ2-1 and V is TRBV5-1; D is perhaps TRBD1 or TRBD2 (7 bases each). The CDR3 spans 16 residues. Germline V gene data show CDR1 as SGHRS and CDR2 as YFSETQ. V gave up 1 base and J gave up 8 bases, with 19 bases separating them.

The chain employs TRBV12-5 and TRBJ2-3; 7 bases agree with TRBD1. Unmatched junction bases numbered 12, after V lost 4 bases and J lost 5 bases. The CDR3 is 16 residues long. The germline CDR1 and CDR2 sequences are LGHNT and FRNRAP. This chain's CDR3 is CASGSYRGVLQDTQYF. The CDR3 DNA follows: TGTGCTAGTGGTTCCTACAGGGGTGTACTTCAAGATACGCAGTATTTT.

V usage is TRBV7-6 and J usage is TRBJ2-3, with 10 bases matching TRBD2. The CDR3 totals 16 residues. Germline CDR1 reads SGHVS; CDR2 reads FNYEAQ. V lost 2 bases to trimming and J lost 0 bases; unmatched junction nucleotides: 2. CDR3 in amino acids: CASSLLAGASTDTQYF. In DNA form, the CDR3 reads TGTGCCAGCAGCTTACTAGCGGGGGCTAGCACAGATACGCAGTATTTT.